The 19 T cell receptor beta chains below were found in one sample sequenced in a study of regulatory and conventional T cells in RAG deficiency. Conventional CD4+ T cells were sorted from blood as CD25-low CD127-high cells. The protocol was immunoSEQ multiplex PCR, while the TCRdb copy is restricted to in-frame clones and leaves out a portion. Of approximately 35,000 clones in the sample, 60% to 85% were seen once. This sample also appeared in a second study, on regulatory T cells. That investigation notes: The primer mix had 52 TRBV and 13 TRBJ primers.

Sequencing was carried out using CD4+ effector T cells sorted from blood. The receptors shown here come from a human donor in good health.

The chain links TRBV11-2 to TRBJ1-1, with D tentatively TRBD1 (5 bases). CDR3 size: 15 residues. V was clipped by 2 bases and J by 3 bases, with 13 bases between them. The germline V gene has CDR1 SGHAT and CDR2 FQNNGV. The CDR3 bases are TGTGCCAGCAGCTTACGAGGGGCGAAGTACACTGAAGCTTTCTTT. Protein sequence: CASSLRGAKYTEAFF.

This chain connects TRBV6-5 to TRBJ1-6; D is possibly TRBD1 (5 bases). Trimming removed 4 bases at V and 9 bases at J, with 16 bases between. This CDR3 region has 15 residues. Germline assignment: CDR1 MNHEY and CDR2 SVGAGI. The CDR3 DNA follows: TGTGCCAGCAGTTCCCCTGGGGCAGGTTTTTCACCCCTCCACTTT. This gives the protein CASSSPGAGFSPLHF.

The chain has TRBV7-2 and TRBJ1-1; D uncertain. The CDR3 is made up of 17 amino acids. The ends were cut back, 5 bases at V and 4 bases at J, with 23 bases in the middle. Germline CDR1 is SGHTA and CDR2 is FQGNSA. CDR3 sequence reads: CASSPFPVGSAATEAFF. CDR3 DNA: TGTGCCAGCAGCCCATTTCCCGTCGGGAGCGCAGCCACTGAAGCTTTCTTT. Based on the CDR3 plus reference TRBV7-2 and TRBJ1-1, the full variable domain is GAGVSQSPSNKVTEKGKDVELRCDPISGHTALYWYRQSLGQGLEFLIYFQGNSAPDKSGLPSDRFSAERTGGSVSTLTIQRTQQEDSAVYLCASSPFPVGSAATEAFFGQGTRLTVV.

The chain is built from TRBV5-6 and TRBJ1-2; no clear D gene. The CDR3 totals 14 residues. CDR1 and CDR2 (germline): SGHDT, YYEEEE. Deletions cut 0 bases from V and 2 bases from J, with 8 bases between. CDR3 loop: CASSLARANYGYTF. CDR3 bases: TGTGCCAGCAGCTTGGCCCGGGCCAACTATGGCTACACCTTC.

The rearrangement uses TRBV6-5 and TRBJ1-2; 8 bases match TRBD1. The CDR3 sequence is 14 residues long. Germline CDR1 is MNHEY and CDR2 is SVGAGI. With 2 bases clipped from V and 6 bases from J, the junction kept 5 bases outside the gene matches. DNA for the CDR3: TGTGCCAGCAGTTACATCGGGACAGGCCATGGCTACACCTTC. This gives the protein CASSYIGTGHGYTF.

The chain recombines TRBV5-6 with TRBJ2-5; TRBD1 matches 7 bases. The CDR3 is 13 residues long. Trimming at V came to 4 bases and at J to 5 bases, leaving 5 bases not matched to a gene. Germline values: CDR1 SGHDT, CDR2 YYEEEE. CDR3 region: CASSQDRWETQYF. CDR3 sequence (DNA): TGTGCCAGCAGCCAGGACAGGTGGGAGACCCAGTACTTC.

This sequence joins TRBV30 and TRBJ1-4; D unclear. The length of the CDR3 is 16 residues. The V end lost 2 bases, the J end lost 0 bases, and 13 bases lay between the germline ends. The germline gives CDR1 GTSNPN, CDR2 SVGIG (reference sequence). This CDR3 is CAWSPRLRSTNEKLFF. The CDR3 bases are TGTGCCTGGAGTCCAAGGCTCAGATCAACTAATGAAAAACTGTTTTTT.

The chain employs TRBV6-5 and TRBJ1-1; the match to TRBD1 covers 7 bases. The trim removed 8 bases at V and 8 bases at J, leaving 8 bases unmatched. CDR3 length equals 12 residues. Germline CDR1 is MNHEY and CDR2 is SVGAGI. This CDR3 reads CASGHRGREAFF. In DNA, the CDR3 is TGTGCCAGCGGTCACAGGGGAAGAGAAGCTTTCTTT.

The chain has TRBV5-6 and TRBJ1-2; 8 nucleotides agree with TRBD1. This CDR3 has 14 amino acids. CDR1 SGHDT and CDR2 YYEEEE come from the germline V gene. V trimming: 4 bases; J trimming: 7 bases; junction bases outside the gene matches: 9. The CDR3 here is CASSRQGARGGYTF. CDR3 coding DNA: TGTGCCAGCAGCCGTCAGGGGGCGCGGGGTGGCTACACCTTC.

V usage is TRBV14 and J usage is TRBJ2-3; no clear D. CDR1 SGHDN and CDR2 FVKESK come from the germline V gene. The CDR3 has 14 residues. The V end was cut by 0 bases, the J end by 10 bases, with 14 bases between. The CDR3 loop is CASSQDQYSGAQYF. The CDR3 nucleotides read TGTGCCAGCAGCCAAGACCAATATTCTGGTGCGCAGTATTTT.

Here the CDR3 reads CASSMGQGFRETQYF. CDR3 bases: TGTGCCAGTAGTATGGGACAGGGCTTTAGAGAGACCCAGTACTTC. The gene calls are TRBV19 and TRBJ2-5; 9 bases line up with TRBD1. V shed 3 bases, J shed 4 bases, and the junction held 6 bases outside the gene matches. The CDR3 is 15 amino acids. Germline CDR1 and CDR2: LNHDA and SQIVND (reference sequence).

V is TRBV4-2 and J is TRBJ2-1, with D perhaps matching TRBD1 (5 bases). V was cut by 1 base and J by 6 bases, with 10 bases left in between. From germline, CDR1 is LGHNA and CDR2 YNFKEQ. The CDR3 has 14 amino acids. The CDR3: CASSQAGHANEQFF. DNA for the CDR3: TGTGCCAGCAGCCAAGCAGGGCATGCCAATGAGCAGTTCTTC.

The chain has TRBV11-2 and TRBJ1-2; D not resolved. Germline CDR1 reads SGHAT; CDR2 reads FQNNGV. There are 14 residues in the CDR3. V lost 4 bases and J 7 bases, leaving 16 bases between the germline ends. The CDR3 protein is CASSSVNGGVGYTF. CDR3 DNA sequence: TGTGCCAGCAGCTCCGTAAACGGAGGAGTTGGCTACACCTTC.

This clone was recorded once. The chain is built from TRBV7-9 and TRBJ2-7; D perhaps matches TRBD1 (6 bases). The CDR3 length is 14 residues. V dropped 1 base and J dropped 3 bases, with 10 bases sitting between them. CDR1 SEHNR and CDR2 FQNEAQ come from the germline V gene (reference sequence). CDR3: CASSLVRGGYEQYF. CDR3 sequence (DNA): TGTGCCAGCAGCTTAGTCAGGGGCGGCTACGAGCAGTACTTC.

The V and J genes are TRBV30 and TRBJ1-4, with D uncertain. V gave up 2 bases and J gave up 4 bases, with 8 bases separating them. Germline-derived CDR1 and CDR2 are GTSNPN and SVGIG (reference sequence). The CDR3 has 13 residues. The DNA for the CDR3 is TGTGCCTGGAGTTCCCGGGTTAATGAAAAACTGTTTTTT. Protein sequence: CAWSSRVNEKLFF. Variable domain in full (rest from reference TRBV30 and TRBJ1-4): SQTIHQWPATLVQPVGSPLSLECTVEGTSNPNLYWYRQAAGRGLQLLFYSVGIGQISSEVPQNLSASRPQDRQFILSSKKLLLSDSGFYLCAWSSRVNEKLFFGSGTQLSVL.

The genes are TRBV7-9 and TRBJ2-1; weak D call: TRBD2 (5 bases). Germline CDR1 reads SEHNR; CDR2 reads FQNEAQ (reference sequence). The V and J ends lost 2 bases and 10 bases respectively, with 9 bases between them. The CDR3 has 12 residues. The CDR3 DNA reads TGTGCCAGCAGCTTAAGCGGACGGGAGCAGTTCTTC. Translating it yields CASSLSGREQFF.

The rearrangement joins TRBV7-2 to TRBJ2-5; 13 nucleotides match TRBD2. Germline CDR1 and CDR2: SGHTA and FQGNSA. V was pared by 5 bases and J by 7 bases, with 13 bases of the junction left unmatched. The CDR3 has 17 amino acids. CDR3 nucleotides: TGTGCCAGCAGCCCCATCCCGACTAGCGGGGGGCAGGGGACCCAGTACTTC. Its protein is CASSPIPTSGGQGTQYF.

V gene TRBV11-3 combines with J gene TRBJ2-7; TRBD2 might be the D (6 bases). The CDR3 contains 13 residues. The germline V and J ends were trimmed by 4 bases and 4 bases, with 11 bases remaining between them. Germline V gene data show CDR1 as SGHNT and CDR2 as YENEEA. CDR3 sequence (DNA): TGTGCCAGCAGCTCTTACGCGGGGTACGAGCAGTACTTC. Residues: CASSSYAGYEQYF.

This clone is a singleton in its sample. The CDR3 region has the DNA TGTGCCAGCAGCCCCCGCCCGGAGCGGCAAGAGACCCAGTACTTC. This codes for CASSPRPERQETQYF. The V gene is TRBV5-4, the J gene TRBJ2-5; TRBD2 is a possible D gene (5 bases). CDR3 size: 15 residues. Trimming left V 4 bases short and J 2 bases short, with 15 bases between. CDR1 and CDR2 (germline): SGHNT, YYREEE (reference sequence).